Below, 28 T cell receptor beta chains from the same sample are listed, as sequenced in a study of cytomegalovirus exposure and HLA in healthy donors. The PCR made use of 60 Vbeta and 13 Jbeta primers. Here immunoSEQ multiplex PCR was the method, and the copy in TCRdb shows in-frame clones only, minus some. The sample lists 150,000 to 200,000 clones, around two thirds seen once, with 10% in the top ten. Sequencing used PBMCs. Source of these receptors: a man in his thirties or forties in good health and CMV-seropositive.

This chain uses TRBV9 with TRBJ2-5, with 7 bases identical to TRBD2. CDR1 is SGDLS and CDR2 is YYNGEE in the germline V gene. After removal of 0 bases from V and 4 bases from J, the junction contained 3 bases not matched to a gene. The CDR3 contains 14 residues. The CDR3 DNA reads TGTGCCAGCAGCGTAGGGGGGGGGAGAGAGACCCAGTACTTC. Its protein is CASSVGGGRETQYF.

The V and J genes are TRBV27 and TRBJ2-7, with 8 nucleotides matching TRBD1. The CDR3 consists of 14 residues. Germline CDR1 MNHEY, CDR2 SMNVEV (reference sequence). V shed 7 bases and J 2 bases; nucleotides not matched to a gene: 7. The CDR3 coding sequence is TGTGCCAGCACGTGGGCCAGGGGGCCCTACGAGCAGTACTTC. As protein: CASTWARGPYEQYF.

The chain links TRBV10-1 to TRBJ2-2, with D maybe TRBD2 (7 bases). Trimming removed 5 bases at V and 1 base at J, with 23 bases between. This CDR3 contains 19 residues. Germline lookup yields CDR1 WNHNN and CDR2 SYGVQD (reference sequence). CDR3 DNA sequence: TGCGCCAGCAGTAATATCGAACTGGGGGCTAGCGGGAACACCGGGGAGCTGTTTTTT. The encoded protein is CASSNIELGASGNTGELFF.

The DNA of the CDR3 is TGTGCCAGCAGCTTGAGTTTACTAGCGGGAGGGCCTCAGCAGTACTTC. Residues: CASSLSLLAGGPQQYF. The J gene is TRBJ2-7, the V gene TRBV5-5; the match to TRBD2 covers 13 bases. The germline V gene encodes CDR1 SGHKS and CDR2 YYEKEE (reference sequence). This CDR3 comprises 16 residues. Trimming at V came to 1 base and at J to 8 bases, leaving 9 bases not matched to a gene.

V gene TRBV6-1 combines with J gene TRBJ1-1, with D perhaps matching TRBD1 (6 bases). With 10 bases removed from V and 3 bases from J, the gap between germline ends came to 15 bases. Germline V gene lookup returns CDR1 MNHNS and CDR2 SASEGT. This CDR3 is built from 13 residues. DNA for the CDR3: TGTGCCACCTGGGGGCGGAGTTACACTGAAGCTTTCTTT. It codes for CATWGRSYTEAFF.

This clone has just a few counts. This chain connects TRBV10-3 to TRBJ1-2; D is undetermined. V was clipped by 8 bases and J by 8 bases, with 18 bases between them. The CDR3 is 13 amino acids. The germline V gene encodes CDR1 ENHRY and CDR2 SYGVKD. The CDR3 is CAIGPREGRGYTF. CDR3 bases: TGTGCCATCGGCCCCCGAGAAGGGAGGGGCTACACCTTC.

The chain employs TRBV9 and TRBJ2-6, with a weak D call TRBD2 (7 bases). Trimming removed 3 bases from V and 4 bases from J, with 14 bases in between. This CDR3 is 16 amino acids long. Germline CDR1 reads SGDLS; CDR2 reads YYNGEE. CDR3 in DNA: TGTGCCAGCAGCGGTTGGGGGGGGCTCGGGGCCAACGTCCTGACTTTC. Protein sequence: CASSGWGGLGANVLTF.

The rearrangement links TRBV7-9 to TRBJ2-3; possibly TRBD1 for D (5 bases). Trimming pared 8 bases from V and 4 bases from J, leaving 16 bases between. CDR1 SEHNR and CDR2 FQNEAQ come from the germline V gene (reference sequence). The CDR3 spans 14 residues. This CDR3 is CASAEGVRSDTQYF. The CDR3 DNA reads TGTGCCAGCGCAGAAGGGGTTCGTTCAGATACGCAGTATTTT.

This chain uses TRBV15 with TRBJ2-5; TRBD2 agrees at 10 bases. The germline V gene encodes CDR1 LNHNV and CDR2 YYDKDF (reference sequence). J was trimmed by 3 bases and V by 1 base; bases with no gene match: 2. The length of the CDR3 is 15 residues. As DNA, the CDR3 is TGTGCCACCAGCAGAGGAGCGGGAGGGGAAGAGACCCAGTACTTC. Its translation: CATSRGAGGEETQYF.

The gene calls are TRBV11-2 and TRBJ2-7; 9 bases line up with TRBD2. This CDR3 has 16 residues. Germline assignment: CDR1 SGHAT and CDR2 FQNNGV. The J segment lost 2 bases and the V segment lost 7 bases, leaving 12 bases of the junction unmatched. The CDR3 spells CASTRLAAVVTYEQYF. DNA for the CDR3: TGTGCCAGCACCCGACTAGCGGCCGTGGTGACCTACGAGCAGTACTTC.

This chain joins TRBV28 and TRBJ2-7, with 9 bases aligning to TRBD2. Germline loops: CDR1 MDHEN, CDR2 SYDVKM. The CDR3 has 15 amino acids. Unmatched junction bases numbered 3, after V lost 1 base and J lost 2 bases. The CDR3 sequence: CASSLSSGRPYEQYF. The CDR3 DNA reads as TGTGCCAGCAGTTTATCCAGCGGGAGGCCCTACGAGCAGTACTTC.

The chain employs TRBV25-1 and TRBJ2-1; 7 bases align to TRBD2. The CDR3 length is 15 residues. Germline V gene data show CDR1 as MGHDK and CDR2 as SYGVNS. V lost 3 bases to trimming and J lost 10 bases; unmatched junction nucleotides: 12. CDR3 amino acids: CASSDPSGPVWEQFF. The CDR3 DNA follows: TGTGCCAGCAGTGACCCTAGCGGTCCGGTTTGGGAGCAGTTCTTC.

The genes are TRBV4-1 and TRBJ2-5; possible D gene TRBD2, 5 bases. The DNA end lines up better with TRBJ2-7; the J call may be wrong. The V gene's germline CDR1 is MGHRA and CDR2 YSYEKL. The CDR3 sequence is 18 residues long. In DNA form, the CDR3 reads TGCGCCAGCAGCCAAGATCTAGCACGCTCCCCGTTGTCCTACGAGCAGTACTTC. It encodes CASSQDLARSPLSYEQYF.

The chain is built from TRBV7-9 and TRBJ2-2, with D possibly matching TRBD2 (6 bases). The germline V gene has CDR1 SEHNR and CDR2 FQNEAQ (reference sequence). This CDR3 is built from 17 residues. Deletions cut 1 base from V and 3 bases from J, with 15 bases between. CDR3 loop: CASSLVNGGSHTGELFF. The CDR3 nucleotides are TGTGCCAGCAGCTTAGTTAATGGAGGGAGCCACACCGGGGAGCTGTTTTTT.

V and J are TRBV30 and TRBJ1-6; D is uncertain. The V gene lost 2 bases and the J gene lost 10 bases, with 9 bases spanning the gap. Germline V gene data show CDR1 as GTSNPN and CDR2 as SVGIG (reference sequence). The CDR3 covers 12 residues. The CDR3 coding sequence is TGTGCCTGGAGTAGGACTCGGTCACCCCTCCACTTT. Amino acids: CAWSRTRSPLHF. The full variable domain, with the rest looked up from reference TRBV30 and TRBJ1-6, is SQTIHQWPATLVQPVGSPLSLECTVEGTSNPNLYWYRQAAGRGLQLLFYSVGIGQISSEVPQNLSASRPQDRQFILSSKKLLLSDSGFYLCAWSRTRSPLHFGNGTRLTVT.

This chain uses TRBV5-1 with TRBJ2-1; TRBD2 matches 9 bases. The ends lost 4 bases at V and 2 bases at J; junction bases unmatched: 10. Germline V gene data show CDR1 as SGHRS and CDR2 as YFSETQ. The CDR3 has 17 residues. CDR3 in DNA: TGCGCCAGCAGCATGAAAGGACTAGCGAGCACCTACAATGAGCAGTTCTTC. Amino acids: CASSMKGLASTYNEQFF.

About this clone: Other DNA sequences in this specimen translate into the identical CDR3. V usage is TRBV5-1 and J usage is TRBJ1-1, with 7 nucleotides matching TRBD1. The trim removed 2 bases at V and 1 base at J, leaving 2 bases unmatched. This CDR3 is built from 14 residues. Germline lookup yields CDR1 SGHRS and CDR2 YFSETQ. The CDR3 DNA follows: TGCGCCAGCAGCTTTGGGACAGCGAACACTGAAGCTTTCTTT. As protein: CASSFGTANTEAFF.

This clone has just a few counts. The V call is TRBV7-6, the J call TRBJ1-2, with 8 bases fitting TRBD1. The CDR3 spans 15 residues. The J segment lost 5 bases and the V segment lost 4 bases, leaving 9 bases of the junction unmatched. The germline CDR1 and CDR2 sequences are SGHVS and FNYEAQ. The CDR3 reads CASSYGTGLGYGYTF. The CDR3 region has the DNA TGTGCCAGCAGCTACGGGACAGGCCTAGGTTATGGCTACACCTTC.

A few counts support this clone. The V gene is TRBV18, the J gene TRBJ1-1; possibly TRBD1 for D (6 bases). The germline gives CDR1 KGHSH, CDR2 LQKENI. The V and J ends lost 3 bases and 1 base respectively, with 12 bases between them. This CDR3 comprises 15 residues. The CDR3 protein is CASSPGTTGNTEAFF. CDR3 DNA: TGTGCCAGCTCACCGGGAACGACAGGGAACACTGAAGCTTTCTTT.

The CDR3: CASSGGLAGVNEQFF. The CDR3 coding sequence is TGCGCCAGCAGCGGGGGACTAGCGGGAGTCAATGAGCAGTTCTTC. This chain links TRBV5-1 with TRBJ2-1; TRBD2 matches at 14 bases. The V and J ends lost 4 bases and 6 bases, in that order; junction bases with no gene match: 3. Germline loops: CDR1 SGHRS, CDR2 YFSETQ. The CDR3 spans 15 residues.

The CDR3 nucleotides are TGTGCCAGCACTGGGACAGGGGTTACTGAAGCTTTCTTT. Its translation is CASTGTGVTEAFF. The rearrangement uses TRBV2 and TRBJ1-1, with TRBD1 matching over 10 bases. The CDR3 contains 13 residues. The J segment lost 5 bases and the V segment lost 7 bases, leaving 4 bases of the junction unmatched. Germline assignment: CDR1 SNHLY and CDR2 FYNNEI. Combining the CDR3 with reference TRBV2 and TRBJ1-1 gives the whole variable domain EPEVTQTPSHQVTQMGQEVILRCVPISNHLYFYWYRQILGQKVEFLVSFYNNEISEKSEIFDDQFSVERPDGSNFTLKIRSTKLEDSAMYFCASTGTGVTEAFFGQGTRLTVV.

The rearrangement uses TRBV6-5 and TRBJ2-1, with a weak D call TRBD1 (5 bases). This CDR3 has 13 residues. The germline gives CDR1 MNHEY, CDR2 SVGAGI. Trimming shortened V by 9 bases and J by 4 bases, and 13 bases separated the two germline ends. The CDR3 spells CASKKGPYNEQFF. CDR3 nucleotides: TGTGCCAGTAAGAAGGGGCCGTACAATGAGCAGTTCTTC.

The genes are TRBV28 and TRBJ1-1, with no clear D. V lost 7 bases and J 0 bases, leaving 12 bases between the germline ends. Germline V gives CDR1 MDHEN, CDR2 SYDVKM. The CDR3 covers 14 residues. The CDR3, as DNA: TGTGCCAGCAATTCTATTACAGTGAACACTGAAGCTTTCTTT. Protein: CASNSITVNTEAFF.

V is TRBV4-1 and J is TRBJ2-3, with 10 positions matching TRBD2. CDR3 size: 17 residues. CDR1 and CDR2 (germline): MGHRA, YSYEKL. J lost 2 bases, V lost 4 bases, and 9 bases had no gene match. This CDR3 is CASSLPPLAGYTDTQYF. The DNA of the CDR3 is TGCGCCAGCAGCCTCCCTCCACTAGCGGGATACACAGATACGCAGTATTTT.

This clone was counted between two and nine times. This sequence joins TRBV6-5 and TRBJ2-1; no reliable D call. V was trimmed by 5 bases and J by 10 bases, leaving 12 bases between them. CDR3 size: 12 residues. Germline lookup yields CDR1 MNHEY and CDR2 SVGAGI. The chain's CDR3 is CASSAPSCEQFF. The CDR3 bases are TGTGCCAGCAGTGCCCCGAGCTGCGAGCAGTTCTTC.

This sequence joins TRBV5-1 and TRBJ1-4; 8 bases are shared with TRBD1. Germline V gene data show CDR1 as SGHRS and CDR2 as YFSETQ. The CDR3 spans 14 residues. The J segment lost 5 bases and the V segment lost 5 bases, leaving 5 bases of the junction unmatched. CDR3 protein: CASSQGASNEKLFF. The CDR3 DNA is TGCGCCAGCAGTCAGGGGGCTTCGAATGAAAAACTGTTTTTT.

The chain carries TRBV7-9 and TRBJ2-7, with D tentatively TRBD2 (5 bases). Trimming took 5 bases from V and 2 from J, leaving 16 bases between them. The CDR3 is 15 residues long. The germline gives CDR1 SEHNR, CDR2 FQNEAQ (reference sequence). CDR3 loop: CASSLLAAPPYEQYF. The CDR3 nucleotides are TGTGCCAGCAGCCTGCTAGCAGCTCCACCCTACGAGCAGTACTTC.

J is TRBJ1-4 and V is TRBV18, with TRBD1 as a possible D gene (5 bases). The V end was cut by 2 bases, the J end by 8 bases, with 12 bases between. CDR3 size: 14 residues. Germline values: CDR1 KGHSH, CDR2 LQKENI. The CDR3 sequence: CASSPNPGEEKLFF. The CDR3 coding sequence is TGTGCCAGCTCACCAAATCCGGGGGAGGAAAAACTGTTTTTT.